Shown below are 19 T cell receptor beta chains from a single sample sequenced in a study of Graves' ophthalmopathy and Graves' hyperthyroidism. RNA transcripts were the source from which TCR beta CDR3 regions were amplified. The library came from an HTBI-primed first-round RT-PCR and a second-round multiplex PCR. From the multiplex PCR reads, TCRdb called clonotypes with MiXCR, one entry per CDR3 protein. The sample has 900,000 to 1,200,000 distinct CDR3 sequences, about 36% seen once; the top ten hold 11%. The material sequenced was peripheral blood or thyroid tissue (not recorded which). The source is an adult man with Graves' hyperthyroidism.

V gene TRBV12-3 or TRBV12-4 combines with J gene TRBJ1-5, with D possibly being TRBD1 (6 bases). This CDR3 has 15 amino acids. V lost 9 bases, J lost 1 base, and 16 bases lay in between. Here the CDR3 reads CASNTGPASNQPQHF. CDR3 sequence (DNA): TGTGCCAGTAATACAGGGCCGGCGAGCAATCAGCCCCAGCATTTT.

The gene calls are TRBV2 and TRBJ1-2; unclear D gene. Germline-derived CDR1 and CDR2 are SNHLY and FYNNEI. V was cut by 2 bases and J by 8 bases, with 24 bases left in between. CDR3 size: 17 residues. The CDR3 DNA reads TGTGCCAGCAGTGAATTCGGGGTCTTCGCCTCTTCGGCCGGCTACACCTTC. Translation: CASSEFGVFASSAGYTF.

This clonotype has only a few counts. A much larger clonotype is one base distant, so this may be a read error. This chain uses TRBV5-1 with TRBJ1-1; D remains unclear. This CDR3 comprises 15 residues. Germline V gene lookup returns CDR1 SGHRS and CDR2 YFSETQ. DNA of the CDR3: TGCGCCAGCAACTTGGTAGCCTCCCGGAACACTGAAGCTTTCTTT. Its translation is CASNLVASRNTEAFF.

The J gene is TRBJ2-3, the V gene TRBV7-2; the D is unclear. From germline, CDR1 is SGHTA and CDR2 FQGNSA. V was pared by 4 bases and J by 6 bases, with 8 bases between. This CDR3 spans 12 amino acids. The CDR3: CASSWRRDTQYF. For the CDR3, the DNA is TGTGCCAGCAGCTGGCGTCGGGATACGCAGTATTTT.

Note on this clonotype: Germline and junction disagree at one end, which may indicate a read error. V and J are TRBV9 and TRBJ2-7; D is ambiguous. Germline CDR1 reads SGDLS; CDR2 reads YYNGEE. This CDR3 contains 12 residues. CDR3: CACSVADYEQYF. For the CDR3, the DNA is TGTGCCTGCAGCGTTGCGGACTACGAGCAGTACTTC.

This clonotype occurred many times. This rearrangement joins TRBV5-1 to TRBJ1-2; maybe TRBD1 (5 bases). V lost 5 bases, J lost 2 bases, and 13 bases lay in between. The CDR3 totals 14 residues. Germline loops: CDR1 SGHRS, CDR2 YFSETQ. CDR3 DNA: TGCGCCAGCAGACGGGGGGAGGGAAACTATGGCTACACCTTC. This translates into CASRRGEGNYGYTF.

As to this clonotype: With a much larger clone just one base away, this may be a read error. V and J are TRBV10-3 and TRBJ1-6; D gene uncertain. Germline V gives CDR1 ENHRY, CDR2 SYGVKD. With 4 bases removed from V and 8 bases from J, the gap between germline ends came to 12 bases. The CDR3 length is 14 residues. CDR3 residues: CAISVASDDSPLHF. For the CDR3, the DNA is TGTGCCATCAGTGTAGCAAGTGATGATTCACCCCTCCACTTT.

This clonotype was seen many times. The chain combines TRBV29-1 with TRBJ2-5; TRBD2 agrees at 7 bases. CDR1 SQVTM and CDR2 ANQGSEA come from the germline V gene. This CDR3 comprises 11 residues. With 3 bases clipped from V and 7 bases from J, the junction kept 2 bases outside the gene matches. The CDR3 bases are TGCAGCGTTGACCCGGGAGGGACCCAGTACTTC. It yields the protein CSVDPGGTQYF.

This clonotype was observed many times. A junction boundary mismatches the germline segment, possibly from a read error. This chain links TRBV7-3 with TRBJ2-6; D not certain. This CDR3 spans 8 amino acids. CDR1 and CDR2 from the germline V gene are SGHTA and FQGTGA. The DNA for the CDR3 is TGTGCCAGCAGCTCCCTCACTTTT. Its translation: CASSSLTF.

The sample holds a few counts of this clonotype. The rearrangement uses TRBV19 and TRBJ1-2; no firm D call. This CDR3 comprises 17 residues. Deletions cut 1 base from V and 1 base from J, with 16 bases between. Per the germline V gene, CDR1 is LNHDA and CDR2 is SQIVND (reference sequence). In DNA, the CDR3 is TGTGCCAGTAGTATAGCGGGTAGCCGAGGACGTAACTATGGCTACACCTTC. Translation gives CASSIAGSRGRNYGYTF. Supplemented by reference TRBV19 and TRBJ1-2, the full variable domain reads DGGITQSPKYLFRKEGQNVTLSCEQNLNHDAMYWYRQDPGQGLRLIYYSQIVNDFQKGDIAEGYSVSREKKESFPLTVTSAQKNPTAFYLCASSIAGSRGRNYGYTFGSGTRLTVV.

Here the CDR3 reads CSARKTVVSYNSPLHF. In nucleotides, the CDR3 is TGCAGTGCTAGAAAGACAGTCGTCTCCTATAATTCACCCCTCCACTTT. This chain connects TRBV20-1 to TRBJ1-6; perhaps TRBD1 as D (5 bases). The CDR3 runs to 16 residues. Looked up from germline, CDR1 is DFQATT and CDR2 is SNEGSKA (reference sequence). V lost 2 bases and J 0 bases, leaving 11 bases between the germline ends.

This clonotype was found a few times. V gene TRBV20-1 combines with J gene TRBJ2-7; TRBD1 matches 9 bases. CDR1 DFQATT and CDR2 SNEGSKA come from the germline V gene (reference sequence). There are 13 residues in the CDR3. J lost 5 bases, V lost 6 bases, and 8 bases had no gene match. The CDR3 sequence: CSAINRGRDEQYF. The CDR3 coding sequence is TGCAGTGCGATTAACAGGGGGCGCGACGAGCAGTACTTC.

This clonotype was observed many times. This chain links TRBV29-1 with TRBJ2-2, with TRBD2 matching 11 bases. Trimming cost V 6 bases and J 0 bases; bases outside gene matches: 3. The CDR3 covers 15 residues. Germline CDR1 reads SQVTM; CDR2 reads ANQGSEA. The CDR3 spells CSVPGLAANTGELFF. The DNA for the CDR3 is TGCAGCGTACCGGGACTAGCGGCGAACACCGGGGAGCTGTTTTTT.

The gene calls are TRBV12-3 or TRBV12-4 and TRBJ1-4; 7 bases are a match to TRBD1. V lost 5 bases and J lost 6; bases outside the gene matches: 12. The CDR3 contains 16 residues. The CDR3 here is CASSPIRDRRYEKLFF. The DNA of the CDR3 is TGTGCCAGCAGTCCCATACGGGACAGACGATATGAAAAACTGTTTTTT.

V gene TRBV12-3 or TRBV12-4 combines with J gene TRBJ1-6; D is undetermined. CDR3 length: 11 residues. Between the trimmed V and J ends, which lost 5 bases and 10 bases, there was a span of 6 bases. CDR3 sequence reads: CASSEGSPLHF. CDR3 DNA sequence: TGTGCCAGCAGTGAAGGCTCACCCCTCCACTTT.

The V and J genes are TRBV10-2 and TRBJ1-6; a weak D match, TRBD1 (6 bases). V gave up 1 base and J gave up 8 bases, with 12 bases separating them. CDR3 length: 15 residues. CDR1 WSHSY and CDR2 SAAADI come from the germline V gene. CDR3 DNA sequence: TGCGCCAGCAGTGAGTTGTCAGGGGCAGATTCACCCCTCCACTTT. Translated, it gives CASSELSGADSPLHF.

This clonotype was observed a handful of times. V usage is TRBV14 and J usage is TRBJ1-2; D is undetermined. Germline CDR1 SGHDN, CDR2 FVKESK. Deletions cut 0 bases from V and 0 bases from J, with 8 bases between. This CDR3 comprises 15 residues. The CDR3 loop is CASSQESTANYGYTF. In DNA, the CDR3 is TGTGCCAGCAGCCAAGAGTCAACAGCTAACTATGGCTACACCTTC.

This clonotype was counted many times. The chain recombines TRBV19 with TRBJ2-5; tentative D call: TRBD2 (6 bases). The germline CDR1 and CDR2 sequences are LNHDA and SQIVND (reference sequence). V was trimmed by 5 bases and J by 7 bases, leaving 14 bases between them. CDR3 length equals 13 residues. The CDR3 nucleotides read TGTGCCAGTAGTTCCAGACTAGATGGGACCCAGTACTTC. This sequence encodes CASSSRLDGTQYF.

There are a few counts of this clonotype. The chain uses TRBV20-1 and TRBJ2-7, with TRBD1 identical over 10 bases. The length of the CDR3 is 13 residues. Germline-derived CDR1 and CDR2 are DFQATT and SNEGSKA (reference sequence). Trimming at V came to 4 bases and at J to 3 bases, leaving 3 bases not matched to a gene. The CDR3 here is CSAKGQGFYEQYF. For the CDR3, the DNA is TGCAGTGCTAAGGGACAGGGGTTCTACGAGCAGTACTTC.